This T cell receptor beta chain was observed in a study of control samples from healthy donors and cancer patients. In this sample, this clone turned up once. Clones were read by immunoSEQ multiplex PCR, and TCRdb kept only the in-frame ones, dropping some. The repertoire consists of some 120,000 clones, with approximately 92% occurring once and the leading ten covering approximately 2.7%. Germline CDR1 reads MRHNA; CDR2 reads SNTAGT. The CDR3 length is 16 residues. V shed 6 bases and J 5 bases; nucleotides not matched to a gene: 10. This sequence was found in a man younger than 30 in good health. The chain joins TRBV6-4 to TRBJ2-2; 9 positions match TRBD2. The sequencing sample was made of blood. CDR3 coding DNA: TGTGCCAGCAGGCACCTAGCGGGGCCGGGGACCGGGGAGCTGTTTTTT. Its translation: CASRHLAGPGTGELFF.